The TCR beta chain described here comes from a study of blood T cells in healthy people across ages. Study outcomes and limitations: Among T cells, TCR beta diversity per million cells dropped roughly linearly as age rose.

Next came a second PCR, run for about 7 to 12 cycles, which used a sample-barcoded 5' primer along with a J-beta primer mix. TCRdb reanalysed the 5' RACE reads using MiXCR and keeps one entry per CDR3 protein. The sample carries about 570,000 distinct CDR3 sequences, roughly 28% recorded once. Trimming took 7 bases from V and 1 from J, leaving 16 bases between them. The germline CDR1 and CDR2 sequences are DFQATT and SNEGSKA (reference sequence). This CDR3 comprises 14 residues. This clonotype was seen a handful of times. The antigen remains unidentified. The chain recombines TRBV20-1 with TRBJ1-1; D possibly corresponds to TRBD1 (5 bases). Sequences were obtained from blood. The sequence derives from a woman between 65 and 79 years old in good health. The CDR3 loop reads CSVPRGAANTEAFF. The CDR3 DNA reads TGCAGTGTCCCCCGCGGGGCAGCGAACACTGAAGCTTTCTTT.